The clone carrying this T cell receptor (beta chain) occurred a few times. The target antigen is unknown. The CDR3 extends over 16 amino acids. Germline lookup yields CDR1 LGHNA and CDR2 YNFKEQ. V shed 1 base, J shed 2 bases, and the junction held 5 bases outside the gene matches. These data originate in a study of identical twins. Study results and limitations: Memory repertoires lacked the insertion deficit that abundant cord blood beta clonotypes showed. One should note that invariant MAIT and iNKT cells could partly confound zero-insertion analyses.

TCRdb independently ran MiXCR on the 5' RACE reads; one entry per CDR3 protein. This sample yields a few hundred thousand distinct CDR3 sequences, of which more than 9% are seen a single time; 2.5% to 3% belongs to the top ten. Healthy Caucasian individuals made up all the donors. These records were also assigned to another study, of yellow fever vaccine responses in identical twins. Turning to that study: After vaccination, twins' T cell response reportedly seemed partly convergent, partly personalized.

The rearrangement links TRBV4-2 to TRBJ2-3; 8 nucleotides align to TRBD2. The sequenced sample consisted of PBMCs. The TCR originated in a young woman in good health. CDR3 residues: CASSQGTSLFTDTQYF. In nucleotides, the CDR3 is TGTGCCAGCAGCCAAGGGACTAGCCTTTTCACAGATACGCAGTATTTT.